This TCR beta chain was captured by sequencing in a study of T cell responses to AZD1222 COVID-19 vaccine. For the study at large: Timing groups of about 4 and about 12 weeks for second doses were pooled.

Study-wide findings and caveats: A reported finding is that nearly half of spike-specific TCRs target unmutated variant regions. Rises in breadth and depth of Spike-specific TCRs came after two AZD1222 doses. Samples come after the peak T cell response, not at day 14.

This clone was counted only a few times. The antigen is not known. Data came from immunoSEQ multiplex PCR; TCRdb stores just in-frame clones and leaves some out. Of tens of thousands of clones listed, approximately 84% are singletons. Trimming at V came to 0 bases and at J to 5 bases, leaving 8 bases not matched to a gene. This CDR3 has 16 amino acids. Germline V gene sequence: CDR1 WSHSY, CDR2 SAAADI. The material was peripheral blood, obtained on day 0 of AZD1222 vaccination. The TCR was taken from an adult in good health. The chain uses TRBV10-2 and TRBJ2-5; 8 bases align to TRBD2. CDR3 in DNA: TGCGCCAGCAGTGAGTCTGGACTAGCTGTAGGTGAGACCCAGTACTTC. The encoded protein is CASSESGLAVGETQYF.